What follows are 9 T cell receptor beta chains derived from one specimen sequenced in a study of blood T cell repertoires in COVID-19. Using immunoSEQ multiplex PCR, the repertoire was profiled, and TCRdb retains in-frame clones only, with some absent. The table includes approximately 200,000 clones, 86% detected once. The specimen sequenced was peripheral blood. These receptors all come from a woman in her thirties with active or convalescent COVID-19.

This clone was recorded a few times. V and J are TRBV18 and TRBJ1-1; a weak D match, TRBD1 (5 bases). Germline assignment: CDR1 KGHSH and CDR2 LQKENI. The V end was cut by 1 base, the J end by 5 bases, with 17 bases between. This CDR3 comprises 16 residues. The CDR3 spells CASSPQKQAPLTEAFF. In DNA form, the CDR3 reads TGTGCCAGCTCACCACAAAAACAGGCCCCTTTAACTGAAGCTTTCTTT.

This clone came up a few times. The chain is built from TRBV11-3 and TRBJ1-4; 8 nucleotides match TRBD1. The CDR3 totals 14 residues. The trim removed 3 bases at V and 8 bases at J, leaving 5 bases unmatched. Germline-derived CDR1 and CDR2 are SGHNT and YENEEA. The CDR3 here is CASSFETGEEKLFF. The DNA for the CDR3 is TGTGCCAGCAGCTTCGAGACAGGGGAGGAAAAACTGTTTTTT.

CDR3: CASSVPGTGLSSGNTIYF. CDR3 coding DNA: TGTGCCAGCAGTGTCCCCGGGACAGGGCTAAGCTCTGGAAACACCATATATTTT. The rearrangement uses TRBV2 and TRBJ1-3; 9 bases agree with TRBD1. The CDR3 contains 18 residues. The J segment lost 0 bases and the V segment lost 4 bases, leaving 10 bases of the junction unmatched. Germline CDR1 and CDR2: SNHLY and FYNNEI.

This sequence joins TRBV19 and TRBJ2-7; TRBD1 aligns across 7 bases. V dropped 4 bases and J dropped 2; count of bases not matched to a gene: 5. The CDR3 consists of 14 residues. CDR1 LNHDA and CDR2 SQIVND come from the germline V gene (reference sequence). The CDR3 reads CASSTGTAPYEQYF. The CDR3 nucleotides are TGTGCCAGTAGTACGGGGACAGCCCCCTACGAGCAGTACTTC. The whole variable domain, remainder taken from reference TRBV19 and TRBJ2-7, is DGGITQSPKYLFRKEGQNVTLSCEQNLNHDAMYWYRQDPGQGLRLIYYSQIVNDFQKGDIAEGYSVSREKKESFPLTVTSAQKNPTAFYLCASSTGTAPYEQYFGPGTRLTVT.

The V call is TRBV12-5, the J call TRBJ1-6, with D possibly being TRBD1 (6 bases). The ends were cut back, 4 bases at V and 10 bases at J, with 14 bases in the middle. CDR1 and CDR2 from the germline V gene are LGHNT and FRNRAP. This CDR3 is 14 amino acids long. The CDR3 DNA reads as TGTGCTAGTGGTTCACAGGGTCGAGTATCACCCCTCCACTTT. Its protein product is CASGSQGRVSPLHF.

The chain uses TRBV4-2 and TRBJ2-7, with 8 nucleotides matching TRBD2. CDR3 length: 15 amino acids. The trim removed 4 bases at V and 2 bases at J, leaving 7 bases unmatched. CDR1 LGHNA and CDR2 YNFKEQ come from the germline V gene. The CDR3 loop reads CASSPRGSGTYEQYF. The CDR3 DNA is TGTGCCAGCAGCCCTCGGGGTAGCGGGACCTACGAGCAGTACTTC.

The V call is TRBV27, the J call TRBJ2-1; TRBD1 agrees at 7 bases. There are 15 residues in the CDR3. Germline trimming cut 4 bases from V and 0 bases from J; bases unmatched to any gene: 3. Per the germline V gene, CDR1 is MNHEY and CDR2 is SMNVEV (reference sequence). CDR3: CASSWDSFSYNEQFF. Here the CDR3 DNA reads TGTGCCAGCAGTTGGGACAGTTTCTCCTACAATGAGCAGTTCTTC.

The genes are TRBV6-5 and TRBJ2-2; the D gene is possibly TRBD1 (6 bases). Germline values: CDR1 MNHEY, CDR2 SVGAGI. The CDR3 is 16 residues long. Trimming took 0 bases from V and 3 from J, leaving 11 bases between them. This CDR3 reads CASSYSYRVDTGELFF. CDR3 nucleotide sequence: TGTGCCAGCAGTTACTCTTACAGGGTAGACACCGGGGAGCTGTTTTTT.

This clone was counted a single time. CDR3 DNA: TGTGCCAGCAACACAGGGGGCTGGAGCACCGGGGAGCTGTTTTTT. It specifies CASNTGGWSTGELFF. The rearrangement uses TRBV13 and TRBJ2-2; 9 bases map to TRBD1. V dropped 7 bases and J dropped 4; count of bases not matched to a gene: 7. Germline V gene data show CDR1 as PRHDT and CDR2 as FYEKMQ (reference sequence). The CDR3 length is 15 residues. The full variable domain, in which reference TRBV13 and TRBJ2-2 provide the parts outside the CDR3, is AAGVIQSPRHLIKEKRETATLKCYPIPRHDTVYWYQQGPGQDPQFLISFYEKMQSDKGSIPDRFSAQQFSDYHSELNMSSLELGDSALYFCASNTGGWSTGELFFGEGSRLTVL.